This T cell receptor beta chain was observed in a study of technical replicates of blood from several donors. V lost 1 base to trimming and J lost 5 bases; unmatched junction nucleotides: 3. The germline CDR1 and CDR2 sequences are SQVTM and ANQGSEA. The CDR3 runs 13 residues. Libraries were prepared by immunoSEQ multiplex PCR; TCRdb keeps only in-frame clonotypes and omits some of them. The sample holds about 83,000 clones, about 97% seen once. The genes are TRBV29-1 and TRBJ2-3; 7 nucleotides line up with TRBD1. This receptor was taken from a human donor in good health. Input material: T cells isolated from PBMCs. CDR3 in DNA: TGCAGCGTTGAAGTAACAGGGGAAGATACGCAGTATTTT. It codes for CSVEVTGEDTQYF.